This T cell receptor (beta chain) is drawn from a study of OX40 agonist ivuxolimab in advanced cancers. Overall study context: Around 40% of patients had received prior checkpoint inhibitor therapy.

The timepoints at which blood was sampled were baseline, cycle 4 day 1, and cycle 7 day 1. Germline CDR1 SGDLS, CDR2 YYNGEE. V gave up 0 bases and J gave up 4 bases, with 20 bases separating them. This CDR3 is built from 18 residues. Sequenced by immunoSEQ multiplex PCR; TCRdb stores in-frame clones only, minus some. The table lists 65,000 to 90,000 clones, about 94% of them singletons, with 6% to 8% in the top ten. Whole-study results and caveats: The CD4+ and CD8+ T cells in the blood had expanded clonally by week 6 at 0.1 to 3.0 mg/kg. Averaged across samples, CD8+ T cells carried more expanded clones than CD4+ did.

In the case of this clone: Antigen unknown.

Source: CD4+ or CD8+ T cells sorted from blood, taken in a trial of the OX40 agonist ivuxolimab. The gene calls are TRBV9 and TRBJ2-1; possible D gene TRBD2, 6 bases. This receptor was identified in an adult with an advanced solid tumor such as melanoma, head and neck, liver or kidney cancer. The CDR3 spells CASSVGDLGSIGYNEQFF. The CDR3 nucleotides are TGTGCCAGCAGCGTAGGGGACTTGGGAAGTATAGGGTACAATGAGCAGTTCTTC.